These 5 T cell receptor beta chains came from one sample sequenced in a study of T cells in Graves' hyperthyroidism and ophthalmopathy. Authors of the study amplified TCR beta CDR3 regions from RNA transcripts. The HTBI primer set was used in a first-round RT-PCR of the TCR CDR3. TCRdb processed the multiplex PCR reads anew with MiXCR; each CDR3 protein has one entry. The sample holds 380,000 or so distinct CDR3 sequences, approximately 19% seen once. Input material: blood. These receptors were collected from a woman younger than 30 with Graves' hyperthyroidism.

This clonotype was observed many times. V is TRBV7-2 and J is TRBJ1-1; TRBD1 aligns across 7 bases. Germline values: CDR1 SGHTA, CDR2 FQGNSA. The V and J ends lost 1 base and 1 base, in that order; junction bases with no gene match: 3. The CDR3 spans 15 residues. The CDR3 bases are TGTGCCAGCAGCTTAGGGGACAGATCGAACACTGAAGCTTTCTTT. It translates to CASSLGDRSNTEAFF.

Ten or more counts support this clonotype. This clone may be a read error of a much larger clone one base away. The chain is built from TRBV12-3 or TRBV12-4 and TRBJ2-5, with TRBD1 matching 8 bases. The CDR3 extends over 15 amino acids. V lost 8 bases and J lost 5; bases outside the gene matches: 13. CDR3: CASGPADREFETQYF. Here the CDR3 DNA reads TGTGCCAGCGGACCTGCGGACAGGGAATTCGAGACCCAGTACTTC.

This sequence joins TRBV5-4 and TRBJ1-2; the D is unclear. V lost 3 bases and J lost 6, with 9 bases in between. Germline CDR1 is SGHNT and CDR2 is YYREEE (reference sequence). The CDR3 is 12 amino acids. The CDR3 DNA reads TGTGCCAGCAGCTACCATATGGATGGCTACACCTTC. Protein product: CASSYHMDGYTF. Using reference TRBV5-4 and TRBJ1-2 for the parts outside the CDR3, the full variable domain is ETGVTQSPTHLIKTRGQQVTLRCSSQSGHNTVSWYQQALGQGPQFIFQYYREEENGRGNFPPRFSGLQFPNYSSELNVNALELDDSALYLCASSYHMDGYTFGSGTRLTVV.

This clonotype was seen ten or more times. CDR3 nucleotides: TGTGCCAGCAAAAAAATCCTGGGAGAGCAGTACTTC. Amino acids: CASKKILGEQYF. This chain joins TRBV6-2 or TRBV6-3 and TRBJ2-7; D gene uncertain. Germline values: CDR1 MNHEY, CDR2 SVGEGT. This CDR3 region has 12 residues. V was pared by 7 bases and J by 7 bases, with 14 bases between.

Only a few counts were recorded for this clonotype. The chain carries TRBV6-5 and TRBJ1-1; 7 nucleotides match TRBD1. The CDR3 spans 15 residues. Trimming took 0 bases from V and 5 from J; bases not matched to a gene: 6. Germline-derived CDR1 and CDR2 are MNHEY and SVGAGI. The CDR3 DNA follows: TGTGCCAGCAGTTACTCGTTTCAGGGGGAGACTGAAGCTTTCTTT. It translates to CASSYSFQGETEAFF.